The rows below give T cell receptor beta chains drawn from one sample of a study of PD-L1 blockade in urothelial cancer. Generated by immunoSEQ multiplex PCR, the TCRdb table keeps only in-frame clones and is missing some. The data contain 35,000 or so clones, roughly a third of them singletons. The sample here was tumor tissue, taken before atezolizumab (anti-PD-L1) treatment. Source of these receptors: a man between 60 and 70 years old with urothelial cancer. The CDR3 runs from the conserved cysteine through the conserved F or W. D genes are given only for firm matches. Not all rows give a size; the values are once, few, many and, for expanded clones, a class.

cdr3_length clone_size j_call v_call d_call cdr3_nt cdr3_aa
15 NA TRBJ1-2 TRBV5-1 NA TGCGCCAGCAGGAATTCCGTGGATAAGCTATATGGCTACACCTTC CASRNSVDKLYGYTF
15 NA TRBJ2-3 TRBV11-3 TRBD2 TGTGCCAGCAGCTTAGGCGGGAGACGGTCAGATACGCAGTATTTT CASSLGGRRSDTQYF
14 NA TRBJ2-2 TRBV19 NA TGTGCCAGTAGGGGGCAGGCGGCGACCGGGGAGCTGTTTTTT CASRGQAATGELFF
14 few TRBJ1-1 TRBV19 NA TGTGCCTCTCAAGATAGACACCTGAACACTGAAGCTTTCTTT CASQDRHLNTEAFF
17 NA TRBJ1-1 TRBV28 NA TGTGCCAGCAGTCCCCTGAGGGGGGCGATTTGGACCACTGAAGCTTTCTTT CASSPLRGAIWTTEAFF
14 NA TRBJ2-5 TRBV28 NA TGTGCCAGCAATTCGTTGGGGAGGTTGGGGACCCAGTACTTC CASNSLGRLGTQYF
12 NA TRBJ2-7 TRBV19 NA TGTGCCAGTGCGACACCTGGGTACGAGCAGTACTTC CASATPGYEQYF
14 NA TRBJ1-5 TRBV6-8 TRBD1 TGTGCCAGCGGTTGGGACAGCCGTAGTCAGCCCCAGCATTTT CASGWDSRSQPQHF
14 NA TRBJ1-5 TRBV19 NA TGTGCCAGTATGGGGGGGAATCGCAATCAGCCCCAGCATTTT CASMGGNRNQPQHF
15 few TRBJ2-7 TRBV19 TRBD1 TGTGCCAGTAGTAGCACAGGGGTTGCGGCCTACGAGCAGTACTTC CASSSTGVAAYEQYF
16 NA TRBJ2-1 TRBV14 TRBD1 TGTGCCAGCAGCCAAGCCGGGACAGGACTCTACAATGAGCAGTTCTTC CASSQAGTGLYNEQFF
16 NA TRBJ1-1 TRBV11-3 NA TGTGCCAGCAGCGAGTACGGAAACCTTGGGAACACTGAAGCTTTCTTT CASSEYGNLGNTEAFF
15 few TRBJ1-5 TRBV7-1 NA TGTGCCAGCAGCCCACAGGGATGGGGCAATCAGCCCCAGCATTTT CASSPQGWGNQPQHF
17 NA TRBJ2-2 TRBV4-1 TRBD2 TGCGCCAGCAGCCAAGCCGGGACTAGCGTGAACACCGGGGAGCTGTTTTTT CASSQAGTSVNTGELFF
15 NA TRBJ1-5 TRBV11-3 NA TGTGCCAGCAGCCAGCCGGAGGGGCACGGTCAGCCCCAGCATTTT CASSQPEGHGQPQHF
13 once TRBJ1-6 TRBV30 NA TGTGCCTGGAGTGTACGCGAGGATTCACCCCTCCACTTT CAWSVREDSPLHF
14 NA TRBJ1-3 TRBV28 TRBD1 TGTGCCAGCAGTCGTACAGGGGGCGGAAACACCATATATTTT CASSRTGGGNTIYF
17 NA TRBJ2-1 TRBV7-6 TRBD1 TGTGCCAGCAGCCCTATAACAGGGGCTCCCTCCACTCATGGGCAGTTCTTC CASSPITGAPSTHGQFF
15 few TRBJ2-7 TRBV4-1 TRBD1 TGCGCCAGCAGCCCCCAGACAGGGGGAGTGGACGAGCAGTACTTC CASSPQTGGVDEQYF
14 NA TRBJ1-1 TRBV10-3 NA TGTGCCATCAGTGAGGTGAGGGGAAACACTGAAGCTTTCTTT CAISEVRGNTEAFF
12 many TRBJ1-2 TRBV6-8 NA TGTGCCTCGCTGAGGGGGGACTATGGCTACACCTTC CASLRGDYGYTF
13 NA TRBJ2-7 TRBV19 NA TGTGCCAGTAGTACATCGGGTGGGGAAGAGCAGTACTTC CASSTSGGEEQYF
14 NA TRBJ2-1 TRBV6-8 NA TGTGCCAGCACCCGACGACTAGTTTACAATGAGCAGTTCTTC CASTRRLVYNEQFF
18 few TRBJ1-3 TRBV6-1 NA TGTGCCAGCAGTGAAGAAGTTACAGGGTTAGGGGCTGGAAACACCATATATTTT CASSEEVTGLGAGNTIYF
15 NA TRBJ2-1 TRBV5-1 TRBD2 TGCGCCAGCAGCCGGAGCGGGGGGGCCAGAAATGAGCAGTTCTTC CASSRSGGARNEQFF
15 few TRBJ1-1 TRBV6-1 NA TGTACCAGCAGTGAAGGGGGGACGTGGAACACTGAAGCTTTCTTT CTSSEGGTWNTEAFF
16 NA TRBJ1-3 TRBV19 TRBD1 TGTGCCAGTAGTGCCCGGGACAGAAACTCTGGAAACACCATATATTTT CASSARDRNSGNTIYF
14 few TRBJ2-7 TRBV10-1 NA TGCGCCAGCAGTTTGTCGGTCCGGGAATACGAGCAGTACTTC CASSLSVREYEQYF
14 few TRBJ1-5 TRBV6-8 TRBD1 TGTGCCAGCAGTTACGGACAGGGACAGCAGCCCCAGCATTTT CASSYGQGQQPQHF
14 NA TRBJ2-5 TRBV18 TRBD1 TGTGCCAGCTCACCCGGGACAGGGGAAGAGACCCAGTACTTC CASSPGTGEETQYF